Listed below are T cell receptor beta chains from one sample, sequenced in a study of Ad26.COV2.S vaccination and SARS-CoV-2 variants. Some clones are missing from TCRdb's copy, which holds only in-frame ones; the method was immunoSEQ multiplex PCR. The table has 300,000 to 400,000 clones, roughly 91% seen once. Here the sequenced sample was peripheral blood, taken in a trial of Ad26.COV2.S vaccine versus placebo. The source is a person between 18 and 59 years old who received the Ad26.COV2.S COVID-19 vaccine or a placebo. CDR3s include the opening cysteine and the closing phenylalanine or tryptophan. D genes are given only for firm matches. Clone size is not always given. Where it is, it says once, few, many or a class for expanded clones.

TRBV4-2	TRBJ1-2	NA	NA	CASSQDRGGRYTF	TGTGCCAGCAGCCAAGATAGGGGGGGTCGCTACACCTTC
TRBV6-2/TRBV6-3	TRBJ1-5	NA	once	CASSYAGYSNQPQHF	TGTGCCAGCAGTTACGCAGGGTACAGCAATCAGCCCCAGCATTTT
TRBV29-1	TRBJ2-5	NA	NA	CSVGWAQETQYF	TGCAGCGTTGGGTGGGCGCAAGAGACCCAGTACTTC
TRBV5-1	TRBJ2-7	NA	NA	CASSPGTYSYEQYF	TGCGCCAGCAGCCCCGGGACGTACTCCTACGAGCAGTACTTC
TRBV6-5	TRBJ1-2	TRBD1	NA	CASRSRLRGAPGYTF	TGTGCCAGCAGGTCTCGCCTCAGGGGGGCCCCGGGCTACACCTTC
TRBV7-9	TRBJ2-1	NA	NA	CASSLLDSYNEQFF	TGTGCCAGCAGCTTATTGGACAGCTACAATGAGCAGTTCTTC
TRBV11-3	TRBJ2-1	NA	once	CASSLTGTAYNEQFF	TGTGCCAGCAGCTTGACCGGGACTGCCTACAATGAGCAGTTCTTC
TRBV7-2	TRBJ2-1	NA	NA	CASSPWEASYNEQFF	TGTGCCAGCAGCCCCTGGGAAGCCTCCTACAATGAGCAGTTCTTC
TRBV4-1	TRBJ2-7	NA	few	CASSQREGREYYEQYF	TGCGCCAGCAGCCAACGGGAAGGACGGGAGTATTACGAGCAGTACTTC
TRBV5-1	TRBJ1-2	NA	NA	CASSPDSERAEGYTF	TGCGCCAGCAGCCCGGATTCGGAGAGGGCAGAGGGCTACACCTTC
TRBV6-2/TRBV6-3	TRBJ2-5	NA	NA	CASSNGGETQYF	TGTGCCAGCAGTAACGGAGGGGAGACCCAGTACTTC
TRBV13	TRBJ2-7	NA	NA	CASSLPSSYEQYF	TGTGCCAGCAGCCTCCCAAGCTCCTACGAGCAGTACTTC
TRBV5-8	TRBJ2-5	NA	NA	CASTSRKLAQYF	TGTGCCAGCACCAGTCGCAAGTTGGCCCAGTACTTC
TRBV28	TRBJ1-2	TRBD1	NA	CASNYPGQRRTSLTYGYTF	TGTGCCAGCAACTACCCGGGACAGCGTAGAACCAGCCTGACTTATGGCTACACCTTC
TRBV2	TRBJ2-3	TRBD2	NA	CASRSGRTDTQYF	TGTGCCAGCAGAAGCGGGAGAACAGATACGCAGTATTTT
TRBV7-2	TRBJ1-4	NA	once	CASSLAHFAGREKGLFF	TGTGCCAGCAGCTTAGCTCATTTTGCAGGGCGCGAGAAGGGGCTGTTTTTT
TRBV7-9	TRBJ1-4	NA	few	CASSPGTYADTNEKLFF	TGTGCCAGCAGCCCCGGGACATATGCCGATACGAATGAAAAACTGTTTTTT
TRBV5-4	TRBJ1-6	NA	NA	CASSLAGELSPLHF	TGTGCCAGCAGCTTGGCGGGGGAGCTCTCACCCCTCCACTTT
TRBV27	TRBJ1-4	NA	NA	CASSLFGGEKLFF	TGTGCCAGCAGTTTATTCGGGGGCGAAAAACTGTTTTTT
TRBV30	TRBJ1-3	TRBD1	NA	CAWSRDRGPSGNTIYF	TGTGCCTGGAGTAGGGACAGGGGGCCCTCTGGAAACACCATATATTTT
TRBV3-1/TRBV3-2	TRBJ2-7	NA	once	CASSQVSNEQYF	TGTGCCAGCAGCCAAGTTTCGAACGAGCAGTACTTC
TRBV2	TRBJ1-6	NA	few	CASSEDAGYNSPLHF	TGTGCCAGCAGTGAAGACGCAGGGTATAATTCACCCCTCCACTTT
TRBV4-3	TRBJ2-3	TRBD1	NA	CASSQDLGDRVGDTQYF	TGCGCCAGCAGCCAAGATCTCGGGGACAGGGTAGGGGATACGCAGTATTTT
TRBV9	TRBJ2-7	TRBD1	few	CASSTGTGGEQYF	TGTGCCAGCAGCACCGGGACAGGGGGCGAGCAGTACTTC
TRBV5-1	TRBJ1-1	NA	NA	CASSFKGNTEAFF	TGCGCCAGCAGCTTCAAGGGGAACACTGAAGCTTTCTTT
TRBV5-1	TRBJ1-2	TRBD1	NA	CASRDDRGLASYTF	TGCGCCAGCAGGGACGACAGGGGGCTAGCAAGCTACACCTTC
TRBV18	TRBJ2-3	TRBD2	NA	CASSPVAGTSTDTQYF	TGTGCCAGCTCACCAGTAGCGGGGACTAGCACAGATACGCAGTATTTT
TRBV28	TRBJ1-5	NA	NA	CASSLARHQHF	TGTGCCAGCAGTTTGGCCAGGCACCAGCATTTT
TRBV27	TRBJ1-2	TRBD1	NA	CASSLSWTGDYGYTF	TGTGCCAGCAGTTTATCTTGGACAGGGGACTATGGCTACACCTTC
TRBV19	TRBJ2-7	NA	NA	CARDTGGGFDEQYF	TGTGCCAGAGACACGGGAGGGGGCTTCGACGAGCAGTACTTC
TRBV18	TRBJ2-7	TRBD2	NA	CASSLTSENWSEQYF	TGTGCCAGCTCACTTACTAGCGAGAACTGGTCCGAGCAGTACTTC
TRBV30	TRBJ2-7	TRBD1	NA	CAWSRDRKNYEQYF	TGTGCCTGGAGTAGGGACAGGAAGAACTACGAGCAGTACTTC
TRBV5-4	TRBJ1-6	TRBD1	NA	CASSPGTGEYSPLHF	TGTGCCAGCAGCCCCGGGACAGGGGAATATTCACCCCTCCACTTT
TRBV2	TRBJ1-2	NA	NA	CASSRGGYTF	TGTGCCAGCAGCCGGGGTGGCTACACCTTC
TRBV27	TRBJ1-5	NA	once	CASSLTGYGQPQHF	TGTGCCAGCAGTTTAACAGGGTATGGACAGCCCCAGCATTTT
TRBV3-1/TRBV3-2	TRBJ2-7	NA	NA	CASSQGSAVRLDEQYF	TGTGCCAGCAGCCAAGGCTCAGCGGTGAGGCTCGACGAGCAGTACTTC
TRBV29-1	TRBJ1-2	NA	few	CSVEPDGSHGYTF	TGCAGCGTTGAACCCGACGGCTCCCATGGCTACACCTTC
TRBV4-1	TRBJ2-1	NA	NA	CASSQEPDYPHSYNEQFF	TGCGCCAGCAGCCAAGAGCCGGACTACCCCCACTCCTACAATGAGCAGTTCTTC
TRBV28	TRBJ1-6	TRBD1	NA	CASRLTGGSYSPLHF	TGTGCCAGCAGATTGACAGGGGGGAGCTATTCACCCCTCCACTTT
TRBV15	TRBJ1-4	NA	NA	CATSRGQTELNEKLFF	TGTGCCACCAGCAGGGGGCAGACAGAGCTTAATGAAAAACTGTTTTTT
TRBV6-2/TRBV6-3	TRBJ2-5	TRBD1	NA	CASSLGQGQSTFQETQYF	TGTGCCAGCAGTCTTGGACAGGGCCAATCAACTTTCCAAGAGACCCAGTACTTC
TRBV7-6	TRBJ2-1	NA	once	CASSLAGTTYNEQFF	TGTGCCAGCAGCTTAGCGGGGACAACATACAATGAGCAGTTCTTC
TRBV27	TRBJ2-2	NA	once	CASSYRNTGELFF	TGTGCCAGCAGTTATAGGAACACCGGGGAGCTGTTTTTT
TRBV5-1	TRBJ1-4	TRBD1	NA	CASRPDRLRDREKLFF	TGCGCCAGCAGGCCGGACAGGCTTCGCGATCGGGAAAAACTGTTTTTT
TRBV13	TRBJ2-7	TRBD2	NA	CASSNRGTSALGQYF	TGTGCCAGCAGCAATCGCGGGACTAGTGCTCTCGGGCAGTACTTC
TRBV7-3	TRBJ2-2	NA	NA	CASSFSNTGELFF	TGTGCCAGCAGCTTTTCGAACACCGGGGAGCTGTTTTTT
TRBV7-2	TRBJ1-1	NA	NA	CAGRTPNTEAFF	TGTGCCGGTAGGACCCCGAACACTGAAGCTTTCTTT
TRBV7-8	TRBJ1-6	NA	NA	CASRLEQTDNSPLHF	TGTGCCAGCAGACTGGAACAGACAGATAATTCACCCCTCCACTTT
TRBV5-4	TRBJ1-2	NA	few	CASSLPNKRGYTF	TGTGCCAGCAGCTTGCCCAATAAGAGAGGCTACACCTTC
TRBV10-1	TRBJ2-7	NA	once	CASSEYATGPEQYF	TGCGCCAGCAGTGAGTACGCTACAGGGCCCGAGCAGTACTTC
TRBV5-6	TRBJ1-4	NA	NA	CASSLEGGTNEKLFF	TGTGCCAGCAGCTTGGAGGGGGGAACTAATGAAAAACTGTTTTTT
TRBV10-3	TRBJ1-5	NA	few	CAISELQDQPQHF	TGTGCCATCAGTGAATTACAGGATCAGCCCCAGCATTTT
TRBV2	TRBJ1-4	NA	NA	CASSDTGEKLFF	TGTGCCAGCAGTGATACAGGGGAAAAACTGTTTTTT
TRBV27	TRBJ2-1	NA	once	CASSLTPDNEQFF	TGTGCCAGCAGCCTTACCCCAGACAATGAGCAGTTCTTC
TRBV29-1	TRBJ2-2	NA	once	CSVLLAAGELFF	TGCAGCGTACTACTAGCAGCCGGGGAGCTGTTTTTT
TRBV6-6	TRBJ2-1	TRBD1	NA	CASSWTGLYNEQFF	TGTGCCAGCAGTTGGACAGGGCTCTACAATGAGCAGTTCTTC
TRBV3-1/TRBV3-2	TRBJ2-7	NA	NA	CASSQEREGSSYEQYF	TGTGCCAGCAGCCAAGAACGAGAGGGCAGCTCCTACGAGCAGTACTTC
TRBV27	TRBJ2-7	NA	NA	CASSPGPKSSYEQYF	TGTGCCAGCAGTCCTGGCCCTAAAAGCTCCTACGAGCAGTACTTC
TRBV30	TRBJ1-2	NA	NA	CAWSVDAGDYGYTF	TGTGCCTGGAGTGTCGATGCAGGGGACTATGGCTACACCTTC